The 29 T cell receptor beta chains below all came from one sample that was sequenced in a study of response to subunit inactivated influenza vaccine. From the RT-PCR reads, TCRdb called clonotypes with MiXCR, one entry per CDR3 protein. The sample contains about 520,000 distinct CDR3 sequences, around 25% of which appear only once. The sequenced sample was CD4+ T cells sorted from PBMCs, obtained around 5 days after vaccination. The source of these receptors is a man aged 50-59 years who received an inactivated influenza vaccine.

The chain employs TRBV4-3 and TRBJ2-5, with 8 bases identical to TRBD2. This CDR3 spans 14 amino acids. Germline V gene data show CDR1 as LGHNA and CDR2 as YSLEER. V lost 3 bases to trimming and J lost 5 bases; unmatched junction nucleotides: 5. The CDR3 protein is CASSHSGGVETQYF. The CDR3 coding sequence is TGCGCCAGCAGCCACTCGGGGGGGGTGGAGACCCAGTACTTC.

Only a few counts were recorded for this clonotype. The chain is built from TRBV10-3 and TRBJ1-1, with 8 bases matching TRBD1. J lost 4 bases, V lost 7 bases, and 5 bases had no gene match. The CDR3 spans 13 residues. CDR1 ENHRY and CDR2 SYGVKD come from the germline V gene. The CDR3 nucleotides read TGTGCCATCATCGGACAGGGTGGCACTGAAGCTTTCTTT. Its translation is CAIIGQGGTEAFF.

The CDR3 protein is CASSTGRNTGELFF. The CDR3 region has the DNA TGTGCCAGCTCAACAGGGAGGAACACCGGGGAGCTGTTTTTT. The chain employs TRBV18 and TRBJ2-2, with D perhaps matching TRBD1 (6 bases). There are 14 residues in the CDR3. CDR1 is KGHSH and CDR2 is LQKENI in the germline V gene. Trimming stripped 5 bases from V and 1 base from J, with 8 bases between. The full variable domain, its missing parts supplied by reference TRBV18 and TRBJ2-2, is NAGVMQNPRHLVRRRGQEARLRCSPMKGHSHVYWYRQLPEEGLKFMVYLQKENIIDESGMPKERFSAEFPKEGPSILRIQQVVRGDSAAYFCASSTGRNTGELFFGEGSRLTVL.

The CDR3 spells CASGGLAMGTGELFF. The CDR3 nucleotides read TGTGCCAGCGGAGGACTAGCGATGGGCACCGGGGAGCTGTTTTTT. J is TRBJ2-2 and V is TRBV9; 9 bases match TRBD2. The CDR3 is 15 amino acids. Trimming cost V 7 bases and J 4 bases; bases outside gene matches: 8. CDR1 is SGDLS and CDR2 is YYNGEE in the germline V gene. The whole variable domain, filled in from reference TRBV9 and TRBJ2-2, reads DSGVTQTPKHLITATGQRVTLRCSPRSGDLSVYWYQQSLDQGLQFLIQYYNGEERAKGNILERFSAQQFPDLHSELNLSSLELGDSALYFCASGGLAMGTGELFFGEGSRLTVL.

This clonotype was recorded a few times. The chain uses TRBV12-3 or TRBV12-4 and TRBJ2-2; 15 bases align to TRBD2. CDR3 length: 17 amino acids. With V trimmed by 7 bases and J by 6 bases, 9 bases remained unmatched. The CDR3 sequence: CASNGLAGGRSSGELFF. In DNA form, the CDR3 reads TGTGCCAGCAATGGACTAGCGGGAGGGCGTTCCTCCGGGGAGCTGTTTTTT.

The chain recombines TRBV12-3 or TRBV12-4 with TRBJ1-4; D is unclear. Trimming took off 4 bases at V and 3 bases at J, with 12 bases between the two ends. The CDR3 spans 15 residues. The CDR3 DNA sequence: TGTGCCAGCAGTTGGGGTGGGAGCGCTAATGAAAAACTGTTTTTT. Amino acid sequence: CASSWGGSANEKLFF.

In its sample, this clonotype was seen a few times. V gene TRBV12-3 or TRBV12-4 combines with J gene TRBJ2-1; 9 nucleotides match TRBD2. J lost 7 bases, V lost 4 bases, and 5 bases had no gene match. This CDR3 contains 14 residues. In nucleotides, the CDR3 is TGTGCCAGCAGTTCTAGCGGGGCAGCGAATGAGCAGTTCTTC. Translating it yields CASSSSGAANEQFF.

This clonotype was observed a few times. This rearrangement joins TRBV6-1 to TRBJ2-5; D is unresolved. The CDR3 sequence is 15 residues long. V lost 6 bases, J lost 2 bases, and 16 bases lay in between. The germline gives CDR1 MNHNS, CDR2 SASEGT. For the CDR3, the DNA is TGTGCCAGCAGAGGCCTGGGCAGAGATCAAGAGACCCAGTACTTC. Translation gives CASRGLGRDQETQYF.

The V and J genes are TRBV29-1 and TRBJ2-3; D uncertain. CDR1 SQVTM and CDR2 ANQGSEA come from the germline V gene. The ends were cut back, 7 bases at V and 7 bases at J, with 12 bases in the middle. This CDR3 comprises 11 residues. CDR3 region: CSGGPDNTQYF. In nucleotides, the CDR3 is TGCAGCGGAGGACCCGACAATACGCAGTATTTT.

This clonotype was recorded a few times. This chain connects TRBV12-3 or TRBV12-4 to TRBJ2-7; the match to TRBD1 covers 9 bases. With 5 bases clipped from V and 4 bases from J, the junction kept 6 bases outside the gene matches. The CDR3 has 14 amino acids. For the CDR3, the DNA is TGTGCCAGCAGTAGCACAGGGGGCGCGTACGAGCAGTACTTC. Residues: CASSSTGGAYEQYF.

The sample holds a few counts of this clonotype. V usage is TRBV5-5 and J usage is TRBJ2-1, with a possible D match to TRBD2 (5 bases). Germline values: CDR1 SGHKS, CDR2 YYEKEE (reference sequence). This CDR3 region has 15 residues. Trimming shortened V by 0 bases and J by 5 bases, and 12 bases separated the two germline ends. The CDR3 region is CASSLVGEWDNEQFF. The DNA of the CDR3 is TGTGCCAGCAGCTTGGTCGGGGAGTGGGACAATGAGCAGTTCTTC.

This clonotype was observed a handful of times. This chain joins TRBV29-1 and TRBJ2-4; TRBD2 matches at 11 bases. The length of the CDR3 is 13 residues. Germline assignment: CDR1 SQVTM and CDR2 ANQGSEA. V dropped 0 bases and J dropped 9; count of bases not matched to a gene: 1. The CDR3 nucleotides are TGCAGCGTTGAAGATAGCGGGGGGGGCATTCAGTACTTC. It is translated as CSVEDSGGGIQYF.

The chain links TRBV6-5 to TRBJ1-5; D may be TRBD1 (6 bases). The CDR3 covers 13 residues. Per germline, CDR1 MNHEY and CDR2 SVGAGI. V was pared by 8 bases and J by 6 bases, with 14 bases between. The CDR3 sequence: CASGSGVVQPQHF. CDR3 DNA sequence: TGTGCCAGCGGTTCAGGGGTGGTTCAGCCCCAGCATTTT.

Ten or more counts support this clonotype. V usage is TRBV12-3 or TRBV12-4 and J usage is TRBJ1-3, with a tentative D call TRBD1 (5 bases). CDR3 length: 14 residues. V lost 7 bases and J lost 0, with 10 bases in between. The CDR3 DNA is TGTGCCAGCACCAGGGTCATCTCTGGAAACACCATATATTTT. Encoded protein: CASTRVISGNTIYF.

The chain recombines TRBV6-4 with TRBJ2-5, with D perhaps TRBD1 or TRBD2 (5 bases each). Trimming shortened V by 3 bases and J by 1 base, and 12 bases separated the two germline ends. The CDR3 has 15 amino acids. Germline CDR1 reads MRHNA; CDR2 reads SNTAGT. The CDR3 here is CASSEGVLCQETQYF. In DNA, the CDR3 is TGTGCCAGCAGTGAGGGGGTGCTTTGCCAAGAGACCCAGTACTTC.

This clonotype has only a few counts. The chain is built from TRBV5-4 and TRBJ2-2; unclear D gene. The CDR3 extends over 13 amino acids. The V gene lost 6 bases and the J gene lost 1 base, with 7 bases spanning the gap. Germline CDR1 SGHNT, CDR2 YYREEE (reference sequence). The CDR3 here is CASTRMNTGELFF. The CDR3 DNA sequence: TGTGCCAGCACCCGGATGAACACCGGGGAGCTGTTTTTT.

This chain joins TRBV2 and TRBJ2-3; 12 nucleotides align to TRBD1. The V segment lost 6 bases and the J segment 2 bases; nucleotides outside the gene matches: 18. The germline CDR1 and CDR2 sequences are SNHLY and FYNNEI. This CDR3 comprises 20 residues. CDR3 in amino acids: CASRNPGTGGSSGATDTQYF. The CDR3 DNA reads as TGTGCCAGCAGGAATCCCGGGACAGGGGGCTCTAGCGGAGCCACAGATACGCAGTATTTT. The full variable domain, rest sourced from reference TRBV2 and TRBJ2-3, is EPEVTQTPSHQVTQMGQEVILRCVPISNHLYFYWYRQILGQKVEFLVSFYNNEISEKSEIFDDQFSVERPDGSNFTLKIRSTKLEDSAMYFCASRNPGTGGSSGATDTQYFGPGTRLTVL.

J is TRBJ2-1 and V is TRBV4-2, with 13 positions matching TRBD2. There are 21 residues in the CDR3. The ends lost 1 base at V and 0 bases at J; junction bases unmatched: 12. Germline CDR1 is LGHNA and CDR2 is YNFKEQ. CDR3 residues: CASSQVVPGLAGQSSYNEQFF. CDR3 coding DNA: TGTGCCAGCAGCCAAGTCGTACCGGGACTAGCGGGACAGAGCTCCTACAATGAGCAGTTCTTC.

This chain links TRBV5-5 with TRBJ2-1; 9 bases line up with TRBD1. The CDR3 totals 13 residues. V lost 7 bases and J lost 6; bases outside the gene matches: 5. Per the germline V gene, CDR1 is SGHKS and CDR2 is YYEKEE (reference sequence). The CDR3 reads CASGRQGGNEQFF. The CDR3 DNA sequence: TGTGCCAGCGGAAGACAGGGGGGCAATGAGCAGTTCTTC.

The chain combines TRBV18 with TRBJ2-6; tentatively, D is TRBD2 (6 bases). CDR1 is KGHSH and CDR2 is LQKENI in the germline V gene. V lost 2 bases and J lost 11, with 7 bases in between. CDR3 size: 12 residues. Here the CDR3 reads CASSPSGDVLTF. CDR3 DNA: TGTGCCAGCTCACCATCGGGGGACGTCCTGACTTTC.

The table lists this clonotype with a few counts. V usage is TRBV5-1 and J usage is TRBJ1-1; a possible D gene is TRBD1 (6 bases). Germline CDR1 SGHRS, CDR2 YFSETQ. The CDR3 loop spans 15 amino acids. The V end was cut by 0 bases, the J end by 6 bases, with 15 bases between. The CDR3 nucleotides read TGCGCCAGCAGCTTGGAGGCAGGGGATAGGGCTGAAGCTTTCTTT. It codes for CASSLEAGDRAEAFF.

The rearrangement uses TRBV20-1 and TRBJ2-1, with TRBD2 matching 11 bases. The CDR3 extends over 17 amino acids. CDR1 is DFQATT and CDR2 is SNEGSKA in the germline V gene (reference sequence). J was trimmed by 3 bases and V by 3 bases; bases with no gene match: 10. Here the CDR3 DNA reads TGCAGTGCTAGTCCCCAGCTAGCGGGAGGTGGCTACAATGAGCAGTTCTTC. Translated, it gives CSASPQLAGGGYNEQFF.

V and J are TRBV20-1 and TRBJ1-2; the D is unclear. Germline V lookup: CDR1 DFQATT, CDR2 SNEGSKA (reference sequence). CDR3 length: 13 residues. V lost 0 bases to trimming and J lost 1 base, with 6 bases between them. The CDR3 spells CSARDPDNYGYTF. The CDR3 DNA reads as TGCAGTGCTAGAGATCCAGATAACTATGGCTACACCTTC.

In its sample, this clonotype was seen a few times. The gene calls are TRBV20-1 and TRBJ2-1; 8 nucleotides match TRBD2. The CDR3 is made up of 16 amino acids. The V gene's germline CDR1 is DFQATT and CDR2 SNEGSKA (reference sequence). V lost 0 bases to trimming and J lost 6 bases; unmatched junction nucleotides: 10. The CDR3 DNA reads TGCAGTGCTAGAGATGGCGCGGGGGGCGGGCTCAATGAGCAGTTCTTC. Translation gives CSARDGAGGGLNEQFF.

The CDR3 DNA reads TGTGCCAGCAGCCCTGGACTAGCGGGTTATACGCAGTATTTT. It specifies CASSPGLAGYTQYF. The chain carries TRBV7-3 and TRBJ2-3; 11 positions match TRBD2. After removal of 5 bases from V and 7 bases from J, the junction contained 5 bases not matched to a gene. Looked up from germline, CDR1 is SGHTA and CDR2 is FQGTGA. This CDR3 has 14 amino acids.

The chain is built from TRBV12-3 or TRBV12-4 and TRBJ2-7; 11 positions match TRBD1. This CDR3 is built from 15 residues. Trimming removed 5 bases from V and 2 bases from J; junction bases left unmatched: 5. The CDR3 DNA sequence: TGTGCCAGCAGTCCGGGACAGGGGGTACCCTACGAGCAGTACTTC. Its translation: CASSPGQGVPYEQYF.

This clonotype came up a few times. The CDR3 nucleotides are TGTGCCAGCAGTTTCATCCCGGGACAAGGATACAATGAGCAGTTCTTC. Translating gives CASSFIPGQGYNEQFF. The chain combines TRBV12-3 or TRBV12-4 with TRBJ2-1; D is perhaps TRBD1 (6 bases). V dropped 3 bases and J dropped 4 bases, with 16 bases sitting between them. The CDR3 contains 16 residues.

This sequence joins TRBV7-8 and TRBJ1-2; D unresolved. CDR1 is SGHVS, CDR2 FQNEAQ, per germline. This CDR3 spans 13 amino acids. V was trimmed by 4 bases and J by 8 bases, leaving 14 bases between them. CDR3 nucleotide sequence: TGTGCCAGCAGCTCAAGGGTCCCCCAAGGCTACACCTTC. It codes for CASSSRVPQGYTF.

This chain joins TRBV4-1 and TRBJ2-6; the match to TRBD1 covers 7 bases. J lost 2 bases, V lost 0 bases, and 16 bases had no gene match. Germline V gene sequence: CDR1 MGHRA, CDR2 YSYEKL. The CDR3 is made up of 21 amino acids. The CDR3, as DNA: TGCGCCAGCAGCCAAGACAGCGAGGGGGCAGGGGGAGCGGCTGGGGCCAACGTCCTGACTTTC. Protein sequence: CASSQDSEGAGGAAGANVLTF.